One T cell receptor (beta chain) is described in this entry. The source of the sample is a study of cytomegalovirus exposure and HLA in healthy donors. This table comes from immunoSEQ multiplex PCR, and its TCRdb copy is limited to in-frame clones, with some not included. The table includes hundreds of thousands of clones, 70% to 90% detected once. Trimming at V came to 6 bases and at J to 8 bases, leaving 11 bases not matched to a gene. The CDR3 totals 14 residues. CDR1 is KGHSH and CDR2 is LQKENI in the germline V gene. The sequence was collected from a woman aged 25 to 39 in good health and CMV-seropositive. The chain uses TRBV18 and TRBJ1-2; TRBD1 aligns across 8 bases. Specimen: PBMCs. Here the CDR3 DNA reads TGTGCCAGCTCGTTAGCCGGGACAGGTCAAGGCTACACCTTC. This translates into CASSLAGTGQGYTF. The full variable domain, in which reference TRBV18 and TRBJ1-2 provide the parts outside the CDR3, is NAGVMQNPRHLVRRRGQEARLRCSPMKGHSHVYWYRQLPEEGLKFMVYLQKENIIDESGMPKERFSAEFPKEGPSILRIQQVVRGDSAAYFCASSLAGTGQGYTFGSGTRLTVV.